Below are 30 T cell receptor beta chains sequenced from a single sample in a study of CD8 T cell repertoires and HIV-1 epitope variants. The data were produced by immunoSEQ multiplex PCR, yet TCRdb's version contains in-frame clones alone and is incomplete. Seen here are about 4,500 clones, roughly 70% observed once, and the top ten hold about 40%. Their cognate antigens are unknown. The sequencing sample was made of cultured CD8+ T cells derived from PBMCs. The origin of the receptors is a male donor with HIV.

This clone was detected a few times. The J gene is TRBJ2-7, the V gene TRBV6-1, with 7 bases matching TRBD2. The junction had 6 bases not matched to a gene; V was cut back by 9 bases and J by 4 bases. The CDR3 is made up of 12 amino acids. Germline CDR1 and CDR2: MNHNS and SASEGT. The CDR3 nucleotides are TGTGCCAGATGGACCGGGGGGTACGAGCAGTACTTC. It specifies CARWTGGYEQYF.

The chain is built from TRBV4-1 and TRBJ2-7; 9 bases are shared with TRBD2. The CDR3 is 16 amino acids. V lost 3 bases and J lost 2; bases outside the gene matches: 8. Per the germline V gene, CDR1 is MGHRA and CDR2 is YSYEKL. The CDR3 loop reads CASSQPAAGGAYEQYF. DNA for the CDR3: TGCGCCAGCAGCCAGCCGGCAGCGGGAGGTGCCTACGAGCAGTACTTC.

The V and J genes are TRBV19 and TRBJ2-2; 8 bases are a match to TRBD1. Germline assignment: CDR1 LNHDA and CDR2 SQIVND (reference sequence). The CDR3 loop spans 11 amino acids. The CDR3 spells CATGVVGELFF. CDR3 coding DNA: TGTGCGACAGGGGTGGTCGGGGAGCTGTTTTTT.

The chain carries TRBV28 and TRBJ2-6, with a weak D call TRBD1 (6 bases). V was clipped by 7 bases and J by 0 bases, with 13 bases between them. This CDR3 is built from 16 residues. The germline gives CDR1 MDHEN, CDR2 SYDVKM. This CDR3 reads CASNGGHSSGANVLTF. The DNA of the CDR3 is TGTGCCAGCAATGGGGGCCACAGCTCTGGGGCCAACGTCCTGACTTTC.

This chain links TRBV27 with TRBJ2-1; a weak D match, TRBD2 (6 bases). The germline V gene encodes CDR1 MNHEY and CDR2 SMNVEV (reference sequence). The CDR3 loop spans 14 amino acids. The V and J ends lost 2 bases and 4 bases respectively, with 9 bases between them. CDR3 region: CASSLGDSYNEQFF. The DNA of the CDR3 is TGTGCCAGCAGTTTAGGGGACTCGTACAATGAGCAGTTCTTC.

Comment on this clone: An end of the junction does not agree with germline; a read error may underlie this. The chain carries TRBV5-4 and TRBJ1-2, with TRBD1 matching over 7 bases. This CDR3 region has 15 residues. Germline V CDR1 and CDR2: SGHNT, YYREEE (reference sequence). CDR3 sequence (DNA): TGTGCCAGCAGCTTGGGGACAGGCTCCCGAGCTCCTTCTAACTTC. Its protein product is CASSLGTGSRAPSNF.

The rearrangement joins TRBV6-5 to TRBJ1-1; weak D call: TRBD1 (6 bases). Germline-derived CDR1 and CDR2 are MNHEY and SVGAGI. The CDR3 extends over 15 amino acids. Trimming took 7 bases from V and 1 from J, leaving 16 bases between them. CDR3 sequence reads: CASIEGGAANTEAFF. CDR3 sequence (DNA): TGTGCCAGCATCGAGGGGGGGGCGGCGAACACTGAAGCTTTCTTT.

Only one count was recorded for this clone. V and J are TRBV10-3 and TRBJ1-1, with D perhaps TRBD1 (5 bases). Germline V gives CDR1 ENHRY, CDR2 SYGVKD. V lost 2 bases to trimming and J lost 2 bases, with 12 bases between them. The CDR3 runs to 15 residues. In DNA form, the CDR3 reads TGTGCCATCAGTGAGCCTACGACAGCCAACACTGAAGCTTTCTTT. This codes for CAISEPTTANTEAFF.

This clone was found a few times. The genes are TRBV19 and TRBJ2-5; D possibly uses TRBD1 or TRBD2 (5 bases each). The CDR3 is 14 amino acids. V was trimmed by 1 base and J by 4 bases, leaving 10 bases between them. CDR1 is LNHDA, CDR2 SQIVND, per germline (reference sequence). CDR3 coding DNA: TGTGCCAGTAGTATAGGTGGGGGTAGAGAGACCCAGTACTTC. This encodes CASSIGGGRETQYF.

J is TRBJ2-1 and V is TRBV9; TRBD1 matches at 9 bases. V gave up 3 bases and J gave up 9 bases; unmatched junction bases: 4. This CDR3 spans 13 amino acids. Germline V CDR1 and CDR2: SGDLS, YYNGEE. In DNA, the CDR3 is TGTGCCAGCAGCGACGGGACAGGGTCTGAGCAGTTCTTC. It encodes CASSDGTGSEQFF.

The V gene is TRBV7-2, the J gene TRBJ1-1; D gene uncertain. Germline CDR1 reads SGHTA; CDR2 reads FQGNSA. There are 13 residues in the CDR3. Between the trimmed V and J ends, which lost 2 bases and 7 bases, there was a span of 11 bases. The CDR3 reads CASSLIETSEAFF. In nucleotides, the CDR3 is TGTGCCAGCAGCTTAATCGAGACAAGTGAAGCTTTCTTT.

In regard to this clone: Other DNA variants within this sample encode the same CDR3. This chain joins TRBV10-2 and TRBJ1-1, with TRBD1 matching 7 bases. This CDR3 has 13 residues. CDR1 is WSHSY and CDR2 is SAAADI in the germline V gene. V was clipped by 10 bases and J by 4 bases; unmatched bases: 9. CDR3 sequence (DNA): TGCGCCACCCGACAGGGTGGAGGCACTGAAGCTTTCTTT. Protein product: CATRQGGGTEAFF.

The rearrangement uses TRBV4-1 and TRBJ2-1, with 7 bases matching TRBD2. This CDR3 spans 17 amino acids. The germline V gene has CDR1 MGHRA and CDR2 YSYEKL. V trimming: 5 bases; J trimming: 4 bases; junction bases outside the gene matches: 14. The CDR3 is CASSYASGDPLYNEQFF. The CDR3 coding sequence is TGCGCCAGCAGCTACGCGAGCGGGGACCCCTTATACAATGAGCAGTTCTTC.

The chain uses TRBV5-4 and TRBJ2-3, with TRBD2 as a possible D gene (7 bases). The CDR3 has 15 residues. Germline V gene lookup returns CDR1 SGHNT and CDR2 YYREEE (reference sequence). The V end was cut by 1 base, the J end by 4 bases, with 13 bases between. The chain's CDR3 is CASSLSAGAPDTQYF. CDR3 nucleotides: TGTGCCAGCAGCTTGTCGGCGGGGGCACCAGATACGCAGTATTTT. Combining the CDR3 with reference TRBV5-4 and TRBJ2-3 gives the whole variable domain ETGVTQSPTHLIKTRGQQVTLRCSSQSGHNTVSWYQQALGQGPQFIFQYYREEENGRGNFPPRFSGLQFPNYSSELNVNALELDDSALYLCASSLSAGAPDTQYFGPGTRLTVL.

The genes are TRBV30 and TRBJ1-1, with 10 positions matching TRBD1. J was trimmed by 4 bases and V by 3 bases; bases with no gene match: 5. CDR1 GTSNPN and CDR2 SVGIG come from the germline V gene (reference sequence). The CDR3 runs to 14 residues. The CDR3 DNA reads TGTGCCTGGAGCGGGACAGGGGTTGGCACTGAAGCTTTCTTT. Protein sequence: CAWSGTGVGTEAFF.

This sequence joins TRBV7-8 and TRBJ1-4; D gene unclear. Germline V gene lookup returns CDR1 SGHVS and CDR2 FQNEAQ. Trimming pared 1 base from V and 4 bases from J, leaving 7 bases between. This CDR3 has 14 residues. The CDR3 region is CASSLGSLNEKLFF. CDR3 coding DNA: TGTGCCAGCAGCTTAGGCAGCCTTAATGAAAAACTGTTTTTT.

This clone has more than one count but fewer than ten. J is TRBJ2-7 and V is TRBV4-3; TRBD2 matches at 14 bases. Germline V gene data show CDR1 as LGHNA and CDR2 as YSLEER. V lost 4 bases, J lost 2 bases, and 1 base stayed unmatched. The CDR3 contains 15 residues. Written as DNA, the CDR3 is TGCGCCAGCAGCCTGGGACTAGCGGGGGCCTACGAGCAGTACTTC. Its translation is CASSLGLAGAYEQYF.

This clone was picked up a small number of times. The chain has TRBV7-6 and TRBJ1-6, with D maybe TRBD1 (5 bases). This CDR3 is 15 amino acids long. V was cut by 5 bases and J by 9 bases, with 17 bases left in between. The germline V gene encodes CDR1 SGHVS and CDR2 FNYEAQ. The CDR3 nucleotides are TGTGCCAGCAGCGCCCTTAGTCGGGGGTTTTCACCCCTCCACTTT. Its translation is CASSALSRGFSPLHF.

V is TRBV27 and J is TRBJ2-7; D possibly corresponds to TRBD2 (5 bases). Germline-derived CDR1 and CDR2 are MNHEY and SMNVEV (reference sequence). Trimming pared 8 bases from V and 2 bases from J, leaving 16 bases between. The CDR3 has 14 amino acids. The CDR3 spells CASGVSPGTYEQYF. CDR3 bases: TGTGCCAGCGGCGTGAGTCCCGGGACCTACGAGCAGTACTTC.

This clone has more than one count but fewer than ten. The chain uses TRBV6-5 and TRBJ2-7; TRBD1 is a possible D gene (5 bases). The CDR3 totals 14 residues. Trimming removed 4 bases at V and 1 base at J, with 11 bases between. Germline CDR1 MNHEY, CDR2 SVGAGI. The CDR3 coding sequence is TGTGCCAGCAGTTTCTCAAGGGGATCCTACGAGCAGTACTTC. This translates into CASSFSRGSYEQYF.

V gene TRBV7-8 combines with J gene TRBJ2-1; weak D call: TRBD1 (6 bases). The V end lost 1 base, the J end lost 10 bases, and 11 bases lay between the germline ends. The CDR3 sequence is 13 residues long. Germline CDR1 and CDR2: SGHVS and FQNEAQ. The CDR3 reads CASSLGQGKEQFF. The CDR3 DNA is TGTGCCAGCAGCTTAGGGCAGGGGAAAGAGCAGTTCTTC.

This clone was counted only a few times. This chain uses TRBV27 with TRBJ2-1; D is possibly TRBD2 (6 bases). The V end was cut by 2 bases, the J end by 4 bases, with 6 bases between. The CDR3 length is 13 residues. The germline V gene encodes CDR1 MNHEY and CDR2 SMNVEV (reference sequence). For the CDR3, the DNA is TGTGCCAGCAGTTTAGGAGGGTACAATGAGCAGTTCTTC. Its translation is CASSLGGYNEQFF.

About this clone: The junction departs from germline at one end; a sequencing error may be responsible. The chain employs TRBV6-1 and TRBJ2-5; D not resolved. This CDR3 comprises 16 residues. Germline CDR1 and CDR2: MNHNS and SASEGT. The CDR3 region is CASREGSGNGLETQYF. The CDR3 DNA follows: TGTGCCAGCAGGGAAGGGTCAGGAAACGGGCTAGAGACCCAGTACTTC.

This clone was seen a handful of times. This rearrangement joins TRBV4-2 to TRBJ2-7; 7 bases are a match to TRBD1. The V segment lost 5 bases and the J segment 7 bases; nucleotides outside the gene matches: 11. This CDR3 contains 14 residues. The germline V gene has CDR1 LGHNA and CDR2 YNFKEQ. This chain's CDR3 is CASSLGQYLREQYF. The CDR3 region has the DNA TGTGCCAGCAGCTTGGGACAGTACCTTCGTGAGCAGTACTTC.

This clone was observed a handful of times. CDR3 amino acids: CASSEAGGRDYGYTF. The DNA for the CDR3 is TGTGCCAGCAGTGAAGCTGGGGGCAGGGACTATGGCTACACCTTC. The rearrangement uses TRBV6-1 and TRBJ1-2; possible D gene TRBD1, 6 bases. V dropped 0 bases and J dropped 3 bases, with 11 bases sitting between them. This CDR3 comprises 15 residues. Germline V lookup: CDR1 MNHNS, CDR2 SASEGT.

This clone has just a few counts. This chain uses TRBV28 with TRBJ2-1, with 12 bases lining up with TRBD2. The J segment lost 8 bases and the V segment lost 2 bases, leaving 4 bases of the junction unmatched. From germline, CDR1 is MDHEN and CDR2 SYDVKM. This CDR3 is built from 15 residues. In DNA form, the CDR3 reads TGTGCCAGCAGTTTAACTAGCGGGAGGTATGATGAGCAGTTCTTC. Protein product: CASSLTSGRYDEQFF.

The chain couples TRBV5-1 to TRBJ1-2; D is possibly TRBD1 (5 bases). The V gene's germline CDR1 is SGHRS and CDR2 YFSETQ. The V end was cut by 0 bases, the J end by 5 bases, with 11 bases between. There are 14 residues in the CDR3. The CDR3 loop reads CASSLGADRYGYTF. For the CDR3, the DNA is TGCGCCAGCAGCTTGGGCGCCGACAGATATGGCTACACCTTC. The full variable domain, rest sourced from reference TRBV5-1 and TRBJ1-2, is KAGVTQTPRYLIKTRGQQVTLSCSPISGHRSVSWYQQTPGQGLQFLFEYFSETQRNKGNFPGRFSGRQFSNSRSEMNVSTLELGDSALYLCASSLGADRYGYTFGSGTRLTVV.

This clone was observed a few times. The chain links TRBV7-8 to TRBJ2-2; TRBD1 matches at 8 bases. CDR1 and CDR2 from the germline V gene are SGHVS and FQNEAQ. V was clipped by 5 bases and J by 4 bases; unmatched bases: 3. CDR3 length: 14 residues. CDR3 amino acids: CASSPTGATGELFF. In DNA form, the CDR3 reads TGTGCCAGCAGCCCGACAGGGGCCACCGGGGAGCTGTTTTTT.

This chain connects TRBV18 to TRBJ2-7, with 7 bases aligning to TRBD2. The V and J ends lost 4 bases and 7 bases, in that order; junction bases with no gene match: 7. CDR3 size: 13 residues. Germline CDR1 and CDR2: KGHSH and LQKENI. The DNA of the CDR3 is TGTGCCAGCTCACTCTCCACAGCGGGGGAGCAGTACTTC. Its protein product is CASSLSTAGEQYF.

The genes are TRBV28 and TRBJ2-1; D possibly corresponds to TRBD2 (5 bases). The V gene lost 3 bases and the J gene lost 4 bases, with 10 bases spanning the gap. Germline CDR1 and CDR2: MDHEN and SYDVKM. This CDR3 is 14 amino acids long. In nucleotides, the CDR3 is TGTGCCAGCAGTTTGCTAGCAGAATACAATGAGCAGTTCTTC. It encodes CASSLLAEYNEQFF.